This is a list of T cell receptor beta chains from one sample in a study of post-analysis software for immune sequencing data. TCRdb called the PCR reads again in MiXCR, with one record for every CDR3 protein. The sample includes fewer than 850,000 distinct CDR3 sequences, about half seen only once; the top ten take around 4.7%. The sample taken for sequencing was blood. The receptors shown here come from a girl between 10 and 17 years old with multiple sclerosis. Each CDR3 is given with its conserved first and last residue. The D gene is left open where the match is weak. A clone size is listed for some rows: how often the clone was seen (once, few, many), or a class if it is expanded.

TRBD1 | TRBJ1-2 | . | TRBV5-5 | CASSHWKGTGEGYTF | TGTGCCAGCAGCCATTGGAAGGGGACAGGGGAAGGCTACACCTTC
. | TRBJ2-7 | . | TRBV5-1 | CASSLQPNGYEQYF | TGCGCCAGCAGCTTGCAACCGAACGGCTACGAGCAGTACTTC
. | TRBJ2-7 | . | TRBV29-1 | CSVEEPGREQYF | TGCAGCGTTGAAGAACCCGGGCGCGAGCAGTACTTC
. | TRBJ2-5 | . | TRBV20-1 | CSARRVGASEAQYF | TGCAGTGCCCGTAGAGTCGGGGCGAGCGAGGCCCAGTACTTC
TRBD1 | TRBJ1-4 | . | TRBV20-1 | CSATGGMKEKLFF | TGCAGTGCCACAGGGGGGATGAAAGAAAAACTGTTTTTT
TRBD2 | TRBJ2-1 | . | TRBV7-3 | CASSGLAGGGYNEQFF | TGTGCCAGCAGCGGGCTAGCGGGAGGGGGTTACAATGAGCAGTTCTTC
. | TRBJ2-7 | . | TRBV5-1 | CASSLAQSSAEQYF | TGCGCCAGCAGCTTGGCCCAGTCGTCGGCCGAGCAGTACTTC
. | TRBJ2-5 | . | TRBV30 | CAFRGRNNQETQYF | TGTGCCTTTCGCGGACGGAATAACCAAGAGACCCAGTACTTC
TRBD2 | TRBJ2-3 | . | TRBV7-3 | CASSLGLAGATDTQYF | TGTGCCAGCAGCTTAGGTCTAGCGGGAGCCACAGATACGCAGTATTTT
. | TRBJ2-5 | few | TRBV15 | CATSKLGSETQYF | TGTGCCACCAGCAAGTTGGGTTCTGAGACCCAGTACTTC
. | TRBJ2-5 | . | TRBV12-1 | CASSYRFKPGGETQYF | TGTGCCAGCAGTTATCGATTTAAACCAGGCGGAGAGACCCAGTACTTC
TRBD2 | TRBJ2-7 | few | TRBV12-3/TRBV12-4 | CASRASGGSFYEQYF | TGTGCCAGCAGGGCAAGTGGCGGGAGTTTTTACGAGCAGTACTTC
. | TRBJ2-4 | . | TRBV7-2 | CASSLVGSGAKNIQYF | TGTGCCAGCAGCTTAGTGGGCTCTGGGGCCAAAAACATTCAGTACTTC
TRBD1 | TRBJ2-1 | . | TRBV5-1 | CASSSRGRVNEQFF | TGCGCCAGCAGCTCCAGGGGGCGCGTTAATGAGCAGTTCTTC
. | TRBJ2-5 | few | TRBV6-6 | CASSFAGAETQYF | TGTGCCAGCAGTTTCGCGGGGGCAGAGACCCAGTACTTC
. | TRBJ2-6 | few | TRBV29-1 | CSVKIAGTSSGANVLTF | TGCAGCGTGAAAATAGCAGGGACGAGCTCTGGGGCCAACGTCCTGACTTTC
. | TRBJ2-5 | many | TRBV7-7 | CASSLSGLARETQYF | TGTGCTAGCAGCTTAAGTGGGCTAGCTAGAGAGACCCAGTACTTC
. | TRBJ2-7 | . | TRBV6-1 | CASSEPVEQYF | TGTGCCAGCAGTGAACCCGTCGAGCAGTACTTC
TRBD2 | TRBJ2-3 | few | TRBV6-5 | CASSYGRREIMDTQYF | TGTGCCAGCAGTTACGGGCGGCGGGAGATTATGGATACGCAGTATTTT
. | TRBJ2-3 | . | TRBV7-3 | CASSLGGYLDTQYF | TGTGCCAGCAGCTTAGGGGGTTACTTAGATACGCAGTATTTT
TRBD1 | TRBJ2-1 | . | TRBV11-3 | CASSLPRDRRNNEQFF | TGTGCCAGCAGCTTGCCCCGGGACAGGAGGAACAATGAGCAGTTCTTC
. | TRBJ2-7 | . | TRBV3-1 | CASSRDSFSYEQYF | TGTGCCAGCAGTAGAGACTCTTTCTCCTACGAGCAGTACTTC
. | TRBJ2-3 | . | TRBV12-3/TRBV12-4 | CASSGTALARADTQYF | TGTGCCAGCAGCGGAACGGCCCTAGCTAGGGCAGATACGCAGTATTTT
TRBD2 | TRBJ2-1 | . | TRBV29-1 | CSVDSSGREEDEQFF | TGCAGCGTTGACTCTAGCGGGAGGGAGGAGGATGAGCAGTTCTTC
. | TRBJ2-7 | . | TRBV20-1 | CSATKVGGREQYF | TGCAGTGCTACGAAGGTGGGGGGGCGCGAGCAGTACTTC
. | TRBJ2-7 | few | TRBV20-1 | CSARAPRGGADYEQYF | TGCAGTGCTAGAGCGCCGAGGGGGGGTGCTGACTACGAGCAGTACTTC
. | TRBJ2-5 | . | TRBV6-2/TRBV6-3 | CASTYGGALGTQYF | TGTGCCAGCACCTACGGTGGGGCGCTCGGGACCCAGTACTTC
. | TRBJ2-5 | . | TRBV7-2 | CASSTQRWTPQETQYF | TGTGCCAGCAGCACACAGAGGTGGACCCCCCAAGAGACCCAGTACTTC
. | TRBJ1-1 | once | TRBV9 | CASSGLGALPTEAFF | TGTGCCAGCAGCGGCCTCGGGGCACTTCCCACTGAAGCTTTCTTT
. | TRBJ2-7 | . | TRBV7-9 | CPSSLVGTSDEQYF | TGTCCCAGCAGCCTAGTCGGGACTTCTGACGAGCAGTACTTC
. | TRBJ2-7 | . | TRBV7-2 | CASSEYQGYEQYF | TGTGCCAGCAGCGAGTATCAGGGCTACGAGCAGTACTTC
. | TRBJ2-5 | few | TRBV4-1 | CASSQDLYMGETQYF | TGCGCCAGCAGCCAAGATCTTTACATGGGTGAGACCCAGTACTTC
TRBD2 | TRBJ2-1 | . | TRBV29-1 | CSVDKTSGRNEQFF | TGCAGCGTTGACAAGACTAGCGGGAGGAATGAGCAGTTCTTC
. | TRBJ1-1 | . | TRBV2 | CAGQGGHRRNTEAFF | TGTGCCGGGCAGGGAGGGCACCGGAGGAACACTGAAGCTTTCTTT
TRBD2 | TRBJ2-5 | . | TRBV15 | CATSRDLVTSGRARQETQYF | TGTGCCACCAGCAGAGATCTCGTTACTAGCGGGAGGGCGCGACAAGAGACCCAGTACTTC
. | TRBJ2-7 | . | TRBV11-2 | CASSLVGGKFGYEQYF | TGTGCCAGCAGCTTAGTGGGTGGGAAGTTCGGGTACGAGCAGTACTTC
TRBD2 | TRBJ2-1 | once | TRBV5-6 | CASSPPGTSGENYNEQFF | TGTGCCAGCAGCCCCCCCGGGACTAGCGGGGAAAACTACAATGAGCAGTTCTTC
. | TRBJ2-4 | . | TRBV5-6 | CASSFGSALNGGNIQYF | TGTGCCAGCAGCTTCGGGTCAGCCCTTAATGGTGGAAACATTCAGTACTTC
. | TRBJ1-6 | . | TRBV12-3/TRBV12-4 | CATTNSIYNSPLHF | TGTGCCACCACGAACAGTATCTATAATTCACCCCTCCACTTT
. | TRBJ2-3 | few | TRBV10-3 | CAISEGVEGTDTQYF | TGTGCCATCAGTGAAGGAGTAGAAGGGACAGATACGCAGTATTTT
TRBD1 | TRBJ2-7 | . | TRBV20-1 | CSAVSDRPYEQYF | TGCAGTGCTGTTTCGGACAGGCCATACGAGCAGTACTTC
. | TRBJ2-1 | . | TRBV24-1 | CATSELRYSYNEQFF | TGTGCCACCAGTGAGTTGCGCTATTCCTACAATGAGCAGTTCTTC
TRBD2 | TRBJ2-1 | few | TRBV29-1 | CSLLTGTSGHEQFF | TGCAGCCTATTGACCGGGACTAGTGGGCATGAGCAGTTCTTC
TRBD2 | TRBJ2-3 | few | TRBV12-3/TRBV12-4 | CASSLGTSIVGSTDTQYF | TGTGCCAGCAGTTTGGGGACTAGCATCGTAGGAAGCACAGATACGCAGTATTTT
. | TRBJ2-7 | . | TRBV13 | CTSSLLYEQYF | TGTACCAGCAGCCTCCTATACGAGCAGTACTTC
. | TRBJ1-1 | once | TRBV25-1 | CASSEYPVRGGTEAFF | TGTGCCAGCAGTGAATATCCCGTGAGGGGAGGCACTGAAGCTTTCTTT
TRBD2 | TRBJ2-7 | . | TRBV4-3 | CASSRELASSYEQYF | TGCGCCAGCAGCCGGGAACTAGCGAGCTCCTACGAGCAGTACTTC
. | TRBJ2-7 | . | TRBV3-1 | CASSQGTAGSYEQYF | TGTGCCAGCAGCCAAGGTACGGCCGGCTCCTACGAGCAGTACTTC
. | TRBJ2-1 | . | TRBV4-3 | CASSPGQRSSYNEQFF | TGCGCCAGCAGCCCCGGGCAGCGGAGCTCCTACAATGAGCAGTTCTTC
. | TRBJ2-5 | . | TRBV24-1 | CATRDLSGEETQYF | TGTGCCACCAGGGATTTGTCGGGGGAAGAGACCCAGTACTTC
TRBD1 | TRBJ1-1 | . | TRBV29-1 | CSVEDRPPKRTEAFF | TGCAGCGTGGAGGACAGGCCACCGAAGCGCACTGAAGCTTTCTTT
. | TRBJ1-2 | few | TRBV29-1 | CSVSEEGTNYGYTF | TGCAGCGTATCCGAGGAGGGTACTAACTATGGCTACACCTTC
. | TRBJ2-3 | . | TRBV20-1 | CSARVRVQDTQYF | TGCAGTGCTAGAGTCCGAGTCCAGGATACGCAGTATTTT